These 26 T cell receptor beta chains originate from one sample sequenced in a study of cytotoxic CD8 clonotypes in ibrutinib-treated CLL. TCRdb's copy holds only in-frame clones and misses some; the assay was immunoSEQ multiplex PCR. The table lists over 45,000 clones, roughly 50% of them singletons, with 20% in the top ten. Sequencing was performed on PBMCs, taken after 24 months of ibrutinib treatment. The receptors were gathered from a human donor with chronic lymphocytic leukemia.

The chain combines TRBV28 with TRBJ1-5; D unresolved. CDR3 length equals 13 residues. The germline V gene encodes CDR1 MDHEN and CDR2 SYDVKM. Trimming removed 7 bases at V and 4 bases at J, with 11 bases between. CDR3 in amino acids: CASNHGPNQPQHF. CDR3 DNA: TGTGCCAGCAATCACGGGCCAAATCAGCCCCAGCATTTT.

The chain carries TRBV29-1 and TRBJ1-2, with D unclear. Between the trimmed V and J ends, which lost 7 bases and 1 base, there was a span of 10 bases. CDR1 and CDR2 (germline): SQVTM, ANQGSEA. CDR3 length: 12 amino acids. CDR3 sequence: CSARTDNYGYTF. The DNA for the CDR3 is TGCAGCGCCCGGACCGATAACTATGGCTACACCTTC.

The chain recombines TRBV29-1 with TRBJ1-3, with D possibly matching TRBD1 (5 bases). Germline values: CDR1 SQVTM, CDR2 ANQGSEA. V lost 7 bases, J lost 4 bases, and 11 bases lay in between. This CDR3 comprises 12 residues. The CDR3 region is CSGQGTGNTIYF. The CDR3 bases are TGCAGCGGGCAGGGTACCGGAAACACCATATATTTT.

The sample holds many counts of this clone. The chain combines TRBV6-6 with TRBJ1-5; unclear D gene. Germline V gene lookup returns CDR1 MNHNY and CDR2 SVGAGI (reference sequence). V lost 2 bases to trimming and J lost 4 bases, with 12 bases between them. This CDR3 is built from 15 residues. CDR3 loop: CASSYPGEGNQPQHF. DNA of the CDR3: TGTGCCAGCAGTTACCCCGGGGAAGGAAATCAGCCCCAGCATTTT.

CDR3 sequence reads: CSASGGVQYF. The DNA for the CDR3 is TGCAGTGCAAGCGGGGGGGTGCAGTATTTT. This chain connects TRBV20-1 to TRBJ2-3; 10 bases are shared with TRBD2. V lost 6 bases and J lost 11; bases outside the gene matches: 2. The CDR3 has 10 residues. Germline V gene sequence: CDR1 DFQATT, CDR2 SNEGSKA (reference sequence).

The chain carries TRBV9 and TRBJ2-1; 8 bases are shared with TRBD2. Trimming took 0 bases from V and 3 from J; bases not matched to a gene: 5. The CDR3 spans 16 residues. Germline V gene sequence: CDR1 SGDLS, CDR2 YYNGEE. CDR3 sequence reads: CASSVGSSGGYNEQFF. The CDR3 DNA reads as TGTGCCAGCAGCGTAGGCTCCAGCGGGGGCTACAATGAGCAGTTCTTC.

J is TRBJ2-1 and V is TRBV7-8; TRBD2 aligns across 9 bases. The CDR3 is made up of 15 amino acids. J lost 6 bases, V lost 2 bases, and 5 bases had no gene match. Germline V gene data show CDR1 as SGHVS and CDR2 as FQNEAQ. CDR3 coding DNA: TGTGCCAGCAGCTTATTAGCGGGGGCGTCCAATGAGCAGTTCTTC. Translation gives CASSLLAGASNEQFF.

This clone was detected ten times or more. The genes are TRBV27 and TRBJ1-6; TRBD1 agrees at 9 bases. Germline-derived CDR1 and CDR2 are MNHEY and SMNVEV (reference sequence). J lost 10 bases, V lost 6 bases, and 7 bases had no gene match. CDR3 length equals 14 residues. CDR3 in DNA: TGTGCCAGCAGACGGACAGGGGAGGTCTCACCCCTCCACTTT. It encodes CASRRTGEVSPLHF.

This clone has more than one count but fewer than ten. The chain has TRBV5-1 and TRBJ2-6, with a tentative D call TRBD1 (6 bases). The CDR3 covers 16 residues. Germline V gene lookup returns CDR1 SGHRS and CDR2 YFSETQ. V lost 4 bases to trimming and J lost 0 bases, with 11 bases between them. CDR3 in amino acids: CASSRWTASGANVLTF. DNA of the CDR3: TGCGCCAGCAGCCGCTGGACAGCCTCTGGGGCCAACGTCCTGACTTTC.

The chain combines TRBV10-3 with TRBJ2-2; D is unresolved. Germline CDR1 and CDR2: ENHRY and SYGVKD. This CDR3 spans 14 amino acids. Trimming removed 0 bases at V and 5 bases at J, with 7 bases between. The CDR3 loop is CAISESITTGELFF. For the CDR3, the DNA is TGTGCCATCAGTGAGTCCATCACAACCGGGGAGCTGTTTTTT.

There are many counts of this clone. The rearrangement joins TRBV27 to TRBJ2-2; no reliable D call. There are 15 residues in the CDR3. Trimming left V 6 bases short and J 4 bases short, with 15 bases between. The germline CDR1 and CDR2 sequences are MNHEY and SMNVEV (reference sequence). The CDR3 region has the DNA TGTGCCAGCAGCCCCCTCAAACTGGGCACCGGGGAGCTGTTTTTT. Its translation is CASSPLKLGTGELFF.

This clone was observed a few times. The chain is built from TRBV9 and TRBJ2-3; unclear D gene. The V end was cut by 0 bases, the J end by 0 bases, with 8 bases between. In germline, CDR1 is SGDLS, CDR2 YYNGEE. The CDR3 has 15 amino acids. DNA for the CDR3: TGTGCCAGCAGCGTAGAGGGCAGCAGCACAGATACGCAGTATTTT. Its translation: CASSVEGSSTDTQYF.

The chain recombines TRBV5-4 with TRBJ2-7; possible D gene TRBD1, 6 bases. This CDR3 contains 16 residues. The germline gives CDR1 SGHNT, CDR2 YYREEE (reference sequence). Trimming shortened V by 4 bases and J by 2 bases, and 19 bases separated the two germline ends. The CDR3 DNA follows: TGTGCCAGCAGCCTGGGACACGGAAGGTTCACCTACGAGCAGTACTTC. This encodes CASSLGHGRFTYEQYF.

This clone has a handful of counts. The CDR3 DNA reads as TGTGCCAGCAGCCCGGGACTTATAACCTACAATGAGCAGTTCTTC. It is translated as CASSPGLITYNEQFF. This chain uses TRBV5-4 with TRBJ2-1; D perhaps matches TRBD2 (6 bases). Trimming took 4 bases from V and 2 from J, leaving 13 bases between them. The CDR3 is 15 amino acids. CDR1 SGHNT and CDR2 YYREEE come from the germline V gene (reference sequence).

The V call is TRBV11-3, the J call TRBJ2-3; D might be TRBD2 (6 bases). This CDR3 is 15 amino acids long. Looked up from germline, CDR1 is SGHNT and CDR2 is YENEEA. The V end lost 5 bases, the J end lost 0 bases, and 12 bases lay between the germline ends. The CDR3 nucleotides are TGTGCCAGCAGCATTAGCGGAGCCAGCACAGATACGCAGTATTTT. This sequence encodes CASSISGASTDTQYF.

This chain joins TRBV27 and TRBJ1-5, with 7 bases matching TRBD1. Germline-derived CDR1 and CDR2 are MNHEY and SMNVEV (reference sequence). With 5 bases clipped from V and 5 bases from J, the junction kept 6 bases outside the gene matches. CDR3 length equals 14 residues. The CDR3 reads CASSRTGRYQPQHF. CDR3 sequence (DNA): TGTGCCAGCAGTCGGACAGGACGGTATCAGCCCCAGCATTTT.

This chain connects TRBV11-2 to TRBJ1-2; 7 bases align to TRBD1. The germline V gene has CDR1 SGHAT and CDR2 FQNNGV. Losses at the gene ends were 1 base for V and 1 base for J; bases not matched to a gene: 3. The CDR3 totals 15 residues. The CDR3 nucleotides are TGTGCCAGCAGCTTAGGGGACAGCCGTAACTATGGCTACACCTTC. Translated: CASSLGDSRNYGYTF.

The chain uses TRBV5-4 and TRBJ1-4; 7 bases line up with TRBD1. Germline CDR1 is SGHNT and CDR2 is YYREEE (reference sequence). The CDR3 runs to 15 residues. With 4 bases clipped from V and 5 bases from J, the junction kept 8 bases outside the gene matches. The CDR3 nucleotides are TGTGCCAGCAGCGTCACCGGGACAGAGAATGAAAAACTGTTTTTT. This gives the protein CASSVTGTENEKLFF.

This chain joins TRBV28 and TRBJ1-2; D may be TRBD1 (5 bases). Trimming stripped 8 bases from V and 0 bases from J, with 7 bases between. Germline-derived CDR1 and CDR2 are MDHEN and SYDVKM. The CDR3 has 12 amino acids. DNA for the CDR3: TGTGCCAGCTCGGGGGCTAACTATGGCTACACCTTC. Its translation: CASSGANYGYTF.

The J gene is TRBJ2-5, the V gene TRBV7-8; 8 nucleotides align to TRBD1. Germline CDR1 and CDR2: SGHVS and FQNEAQ. With V trimmed by 6 bases and J by 0 bases, 9 bases remained unmatched. There are 16 residues in the CDR3. CDR3 sequence: CASRDPEDRDQETQYF. CDR3 sequence (DNA): TGTGCCAGCAGAGACCCCGAGGACAGGGACCAAGAGACCCAGTACTTC. Combining the CDR3 with reference TRBV7-8 and TRBJ2-5 gives the whole variable domain GAGVSQSPRYKVAKRGQDVALRCDPISGHVSLFWYQQALGQGPEFLTYFQNEAQLDKSGLPSDRFFAERPEGSVSTLKIQRTQQEDSAVYLCASRDPEDRDQETQYFGPGTRLLVL.

This chain uses TRBV28 with TRBJ1-6; D perhaps matches TRBD1 (5 bases). The CDR3 has 15 amino acids. The ends were cut back, 4 bases at V and 9 bases at J, with 16 bases in the middle. Germline-derived CDR1 and CDR2 are MDHEN and SYDVKM. The CDR3 loop reads CASSSQMGGSSPLHF. CDR3 nucleotide sequence: TGTGCCAGCAGTTCTCAAATGGGGGGGAGTTCACCCCTCCACTTT.

This sequence joins TRBV6-6 and TRBJ2-1, with D hard to call. The CDR3 is 12 amino acids. The ends were cut back, 6 bases at V and 9 bases at J, with 12 bases in the middle. Germline V lookup: CDR1 MNHNY, CDR2 SVGAGI (reference sequence). The CDR3 DNA reads TGTGCCAGCAGCCTTATTTTGGGTGAGCAGTTCTTC. This sequence encodes CASSLILGEQFF.

This chain joins TRBV6-7 and TRBJ2-7; D might be TRBD1 (5 bases). TRBV6-7 is sorted into the ORF group, with uncertain function. V shed 6 bases and J shed 9 bases, with 12 bases lying between them. The CDR3 length is 11 residues. The CDR3 DNA reads as TGTGCCAGCAGACAAGGGGCGTGGCAGTACGTC. Translating gives CASRQGAWQYV.

The rearrangement uses TRBV15 and TRBJ1-5, with 9 bases identical to TRBD1. V lost 0 bases and J lost 10; bases outside the gene matches: 10. Germline V CDR1 and CDR2: LNHNV, YYDKDF (reference sequence). The CDR3 extends over 16 amino acids. The CDR3 DNA sequence: TGTGCCACCAGCAGAGACCCACCACAGGGGGCCCTACCCCAGCATTTT. It is translated as CATSRDPPQGALPQHF.

This clone was seen repeatedly, ten times or more. DNA for the CDR3: TGCGCCAGCAGCTTACTAACTAGGAGCTCCTACAATGAGCAGTTCTTC. Protein: CASSLLTRSSYNEQFF. The chain employs TRBV5-1 and TRBJ2-1; D perhaps matches TRBD2 (5 bases). V lost 2 bases and J 0 bases, leaving 12 bases between the germline ends. Germline V gives CDR1 SGHRS, CDR2 YFSETQ. CDR3 length: 16 residues.

The rearrangement links TRBV21-1 to TRBJ1-2. TRBV21-1 counts as a pseudogene. CDR3 length equals 13 residues. The CDR3 spells CASSFGTNYGYTF. Written as DNA, the CDR3 is TGTGCCAGCAGCTTTGGGACTAACTATGGCTACACCTTC.